The rows below give T cell receptor beta chains drawn from one sample of a study of a mutant IDH1 vaccine in newly diagnosed glioma. Some clones are missing from TCRdb's copy, which holds only in-frame ones; the method was immunoSEQ multiplex PCR. The repertoire has approximately 60,000 clones, 75% to 90% of them found once; the top ten carry 3.8%. Antigens of these TCRs are unknown. The specimen was PBMCs, collected from a glioma patient whose treatment included an IDH1 peptide vaccine. The receptor source for this set is a man aged 25 to 45 with glioma. The CDR3 runs from the conserved cysteine through the conserved F or W. Each record gives: clone size, D gene, J gene, V gene, CDR3 protein, CDR3 DNA. D genes are given only for firm matches. Clone size, where shown, is once, few, many, or a class for clones that have expanded.

NA	NA	TRBJ2-1	TRBV9	CASSVGGDPYNEQFF	TGTGCCAGCAGCGTAGGAGGGGACCCCTACAATGAGCAGTTCTTC
NA	NA	TRBJ2-7	TRBV27	CASSLFQGSEQYF	TGTGCCAGCAGTTTATTCCAGGGGAGCGAGCAGTACTTC
NA	TRBD1	TRBJ1-2	TRBV5-1	CASSVRDRQNSNYGYTF	TGCGCCAGCAGCGTCCGGGACAGGCAGAATTCCAACTATGGCTACACCTTC
NA	TRBD2	TRBJ2-1	TRBV29-1	CSVEVVAAGVYNEQFF	TGCAGCGTTGAAGTAGTGGCAGCGGGGGTTTACAATGAGCAGTTCTTC
NA	NA	TRBJ1-5	TRBV19	CASTQWGEGFNQPQHF	TGTGCCAGTACCCAGTGGGGGGAGGGATTCAATCAGCCCCAGCATTTT
NA	NA	TRBJ1-5	TRBV4-1	CASSQGGGPYSNQPQHF	TGCGCCAGCAGCCAGGGCGGAGGCCCATATAGCAATCAGCCCCAGCATTTT
NA	NA	TRBJ2-3	TRBV5-1	CASSPDGIRTDTQYF	TGCGCCAGCAGCCCTGACGGAATTCGCACAGATACGCAGTATTTT
NA	NA	TRBJ2-1	TRBV29-1	CSVQGHNEQFF	TGCAGCGTACAGGGACACAATGAGCAGTTCTTC
NA	TRBD1	TRBJ1-2	TRBV6-5	CASSYLGQGANYGYTF	TGTGCCAGCAGTTACCTAGGACAGGGAGCGAACTATGGCTACACCTTC
NA	TRBD1	TRBJ1-1	TRBV27	CASNRGVDTEAFF	TGTGCCAGCAACAGGGGCGTCGACACTGAAGCTTTCTTT
NA	NA	TRBJ2-7	TRBV5-6	CASSLSGNSYEQYF	TGTGCCAGCAGCTTGTCCGGGAACTCCTACGAGCAGTACTTC
NA	TRBD1	TRBJ2-2	TRBV5-1	CASSSDRASTGELFF	TGCGCCAGCAGCTCCGACAGGGCAAGCACCGGGGAGCTGTTTTTT
NA	NA	TRBJ1-4	TRBV4-1	CASSPQLRGGTNEKLFF	TGCGCCAGCAGCCCCCAGTTGAGGGGGGGCACTAATGAAAAACTGTTTTTT
few	NA	TRBJ1-1	TRBV19	CASSTSGTWYTEAFF	TGTGCCAGTAGTACATCAGGGACTTGGTACACTGAAGCTTTCTTT
NA	TRBD2	TRBJ2-5	TRBV5-1	CASSFTTSGGQETQYF	TGCGCCAGCAGCTTCACGACTAGCGGGGGGCAAGAGACCCAGTACTTC
NA	NA	TRBJ2-1	TRBV7-9	CASSPKVVQGSLNEQFF	TGTGCCAGCAGCCCAAAGGTAGTGCAGGGGTCGCTTAATGAGCAGTTCTTC
NA	TRBD2	TRBJ2-3	TRBV9	CASSVAAGGPADTQYF	TGTGCCAGCAGCGTAGCGGCGGGGGGGCCCGCAGATACGCAGTATTTT
NA	NA	TRBJ1-5	TRBV6-5	CASTPGGNQPQHF	TGTGCCAGCACTCCCGGGGGCAATCAGCCCCAGCATTTT